One and the same sample provided the 6 T cell receptor beta chains below, sequenced in a study of T cell responses to AZD1222 COVID-19 vaccine. Measured with immunoSEQ multiplex PCR; TCRdb has only the in-frame clones, and not every one. The repertoire includes approximately 91,000 clones, more than 85% of them detected once, and around 30% sits in the top ten. The source was peripheral blood, collected 28 days after the second AZD1222 dose. These receptors came from an adult who received the AZD1222 COVID-19 vaccine.

V and J are TRBV9 and TRBJ2-7; 12 bases match TRBD2. This CDR3 contains 15 residues. Germline assignment: CDR1 SGDLS and CDR2 YYNGEE. The junction had 4 bases not matched to a gene; V was cut back by 4 bases and J by 2 bases. Here the CDR3 reads CASSPGLAGTYEQYF. The CDR3 bases are TGTGCCAGCAGCCCCGGACTAGCGGGAACCTACGAGCAGTACTTC.

The rearrangement uses TRBV6-2 or TRBV6-3 and TRBJ1-5, with 7 bases fitting TRBD1. The CDR3 is made up of 15 amino acids. V gave up 4 bases and J gave up 1 base; unmatched junction bases: 4. Germline values: CDR1 MNHEY, CDR2 SVGEGT. CDR3 protein: CASSSGQVSNQPQHF. The CDR3 DNA is TGTGCCAGCAGTTCCGGACAGGTGAGCAATCAGCCCCAGCATTTT.

The chain uses TRBV11-3 and TRBJ1-1; 8 nucleotides agree with TRBD1. Unmatched junction bases numbered 10, after V lost 3 bases and J lost 7 bases. CDR1 SGHNT and CDR2 YENEEA come from the germline V gene. This CDR3 comprises 15 residues. CDR3 sequence reads: CASSLGRPGTGEAFF. The CDR3 DNA reads as TGTGCCAGCAGCTTGGGCAGGCCGGGGACAGGTGAAGCTTTCTTT. Complete variable domain (other parts from reference TRBV11-3 and TRBJ1-1): EAGVVQSPRYKIIEKKQPVAFWCNPISGHNTLYWYLQNLGQGPELLIRYENEEAVDDSQLPKDRFSAERLKGVDSTLKIQPAELGDSAVYLCASSLGRPGTGEAFFGQGTRLTVV.

The rearrangement uses TRBV6-6 and TRBJ1-4, with no clear D. V lost 5 bases and J 4 bases, leaving 17 bases between the germline ends. This CDR3 comprises 16 residues. Germline CDR1 and CDR2: MNHNY and SVGAGI (reference sequence). The CDR3 reads CASSPRTEWGNEKLFF. CDR3 sequence (DNA): TGTGCCAGCAGTCCACGGACCGAGTGGGGTAATGAAAAACTGTTTTTT.

This clone was recorded once. The rearrangement joins TRBV29-1 to TRBJ2-3; 14 nucleotides agree with TRBD2. The CDR3 sequence is 17 residues long. Germline V gene data show CDR1 as SQVTM and CDR2 as ANQGSEA. V trimming: 1 base; J trimming: 0 bases; junction bases outside the gene matches: 3. The DNA of the CDR3 is TGCAGCGTTGAAGCGGGACTAGCGGGAGACAGCACAGATACGCAGTATTTT. Encoded protein: CSVEAGLAGDSTDTQYF.

The chain links TRBV9 to TRBJ2-2; 10 bases are a match to TRBD2. From germline, CDR1 is SGDLS and CDR2 YYNGEE. J was trimmed by 6 bases and V by 0 bases; bases with no gene match: 5. The CDR3 runs 16 residues. The CDR3 loop is CASSVALAGVPGELFF. For the CDR3, the DNA is TGTGCCAGCAGCGTAGCTCTAGCGGGAGTGCCCGGGGAGCTGTTTTTT.